This T cell receptor beta chain appears in the sequencing data of a study of blood T cell repertoires in COVID-19. Study information: In each case, the material was cDNA or gDNA derived from T cells, B-cell-depleted T cells, or PBMCs.

Per the original data handling: Amplification with reference gene primers provided the estimates of nucleated cell counts. This table comes from immunoSEQ multiplex PCR, and its TCRdb copy is limited to in-frame clones, with some not included. D and trimming were read from the DNA, whereas the V and J calls and clone size are those reported in that table. The sample lists over 250,000 clones; around four fifths were seen once. This CDR3 has 15 residues. Germline values: CDR1 SEHNR, CDR2 FQNEAQ (reference sequence). The germline V and J ends were trimmed by 1 base and 4 bases, with 14 bases remaining between them.

The chain carries TRBV7-9 and TRBJ2-7, with TRBD2 as a possible D gene (6 bases). The TCR was taken from a man aged 25 to 40 with acute COVID-19. The specimen sequenced was PBMCs or T cells enriched from blood (not recorded which). The CDR3 DNA sequence: TGTGCCAGCAGCTTAGAGAGGGACGGGAGTTACGAGCAGTACGTC. Amino acid sequence: CASSLERDGSYEQYV.